One sample yielded the 20 T cell receptor beta chains listed below, sequenced in a study of T cell repertoires in cytomegalovirus infection. Their cognate antigens are unknown. TCRdb reanalysed the reads using MiXCR and keeps one entry per CDR3 protein. The sample gives about 890,000 distinct CDR3 sequences, around 30% of which show up once; 11% to 15% is in the top ten. The input for sequencing was cultured CD8+ T cells from PBMCs, taken from culture after CMV antigen stimulation. These receptors originate from a human donor in good health (CMV status not recorded). Some clones in this sample may be carry-over from other donors' samples.

This clonotype was counted between two and nine times. The J gene is TRBJ2-3, the V gene TRBV6-2 or TRBV6-3, with 10 bases fitting TRBD1. From germline, CDR1 is MNHEY and CDR2 SVGEGT. This CDR3 region has 15 residues. With 6 bases clipped from V and 5 bases from J, the junction kept 8 bases outside the gene matches. DNA for the CDR3: TGTGCCAGCAGAAGCCACGGACAGGGGGGAGATACGCAGTATTTT. Its protein is CASRSHGQGGDTQYF.

CDR3 sequence reads: CASKGTYSNQPQHF. CDR3 coding DNA: TGTGCCAGTAAAGGGACATATAGCAATCAGCCCCAGCATTTT. The rearrangement links TRBV19 to TRBJ1-5; tentative D call: TRBD1 (6 bases). V lost 7 bases, J lost 0 bases, and 10 bases lay in between. CDR1 is LNHDA, CDR2 SQIVND, per germline (reference sequence). The CDR3 sequence is 14 residues long.

This rearrangement joins TRBV27 to TRBJ2-3, with 10 bases that match TRBD1. J was trimmed by 8 bases and V by 3 bases; bases with no gene match: 5. CDR1 is MNHEY, CDR2 SMNVEV, per germline (reference sequence). The CDR3 is 14 residues long. The CDR3 DNA reads TGTGCCAGCAGTTTTGGGACAGGGGTGCGTACGCAGTATTTT. Protein: CASSFGTGVRTQYF.

This chain connects TRBV9 to TRBJ2-1, with 7 nucleotides matching TRBD1. V shed 3 bases and J 5 bases; nucleotides not matched to a gene: 8. CDR1 SGDLS and CDR2 YYNGEE come from the germline V gene. There are 15 residues in the CDR3. The CDR3 DNA is TGTGCCAGCAGCGCATCTGGGACAGATAACAATGAGCAGTTCTTC. Protein product: CASSASGTDNNEQFF.

This clonotype has more than one count but fewer than ten. The chain links TRBV4-1 to TRBJ2-2; 13 bases line up with TRBD2. J was trimmed by 7 bases and V by 4 bases; bases with no gene match: 12. The CDR3 length is 18 residues. The V gene's germline CDR1 is MGHRA and CDR2 YSYEKL. CDR3 sequence reads: CASSLLGLAGAAHGELFF. In nucleotides, the CDR3 is TGCGCCAGCAGCCTTTTAGGACTAGCGGGGGCCGCCCACGGGGAGCTGTTTTTT.

This chain connects TRBV9 to TRBJ2-2; D is uncertain. Germline values: CDR1 SGDLS, CDR2 YYNGEE. The V gene lost 0 bases and the J gene lost 2 bases, with 11 bases spanning the gap. The CDR3 contains 16 residues. The CDR3 reads CASSVGNRLNTGELFF. The CDR3 DNA reads TGTGCCAGCAGCGTAGGGAACAGATTAAACACCGGGGAGCTGTTTTTT.

This clonotype came up a few times. V is TRBV29-1 and J is TRBJ2-7, with a possible D match to TRBD1 (5 bases). The CDR3 runs 14 residues. Trimming left V 4 bases short and J 5 bases short, with 18 bases between. Per the germline V gene, CDR1 is SQVTM and CDR2 is ANQGSEA. The CDR3 reads CSVGLPDIYHEQYF. The CDR3 bases are TGCAGCGTTGGTCTACCGGACATTTACCACGAGCAGTACTTC.

This clonotype was counted ten times or more. This rearrangement joins TRBV7-2 to TRBJ1-5, with D possibly matching TRBD1 (6 bases). V was shortened by 7 bases and J by 0 bases, with 13 bases between the two germline ends. Germline V gene data show CDR1 as SGHTA and CDR2 as FQGNSA. This CDR3 contains 15 residues. The CDR3 DNA sequence: TGTGCCAGCAACAAAGGGGGTTATAGCAATCAGCCCCAGCATTTT. Translated: CASNKGGYSNQPQHF.

This clonotype was seen at least ten times. The chain employs TRBV7-2 and TRBJ2-5; TRBD1 aligns across 7 bases. The V gene's germline CDR1 is SGHTA and CDR2 FQGNSA. The CDR3 totals 19 residues. Trimming took 5 bases from V and 2 from J; bases not matched to a gene: 20. The CDR3: CASSPFVRGRVNPQETQYF. In nucleotides, the CDR3 is TGTGCCAGCAGCCCTTTTGTCAGGGGGAGAGTTAATCCTCAAGAGACCCAGTACTTC. The full variable domain, rest sourced from reference TRBV7-2 and TRBJ2-5, is GAGVSQSPSNKVTEKGKDVELRCDPISGHTALYWYRQSLGQGLEFLIYFQGNSAPDKSGLPSDRFSAERTGGSVSTLTIQRTQQEDSAVYLCASSPFVRGRVNPQETQYFGPGTRLLVL.

The rearrangement links TRBV7-9 to TRBJ2-7; maybe TRBD2 (5 bases). The CDR3 has 15 amino acids. The germline V gene encodes CDR1 SEHNR and CDR2 FQNEAQ (reference sequence). V lost 3 bases, J lost 3 bases, and 15 bases lay in between. This chain's CDR3 is CASSLVAGGDYEQYF. The CDR3, as DNA: TGTGCCAGCAGCTTGGTAGCAGGAGGCGACTACGAGCAGTACTTC.

The chain joins TRBV7-8 to TRBJ2-5; 7 positions match TRBD2. Losses at the gene ends were 7 bases for V and 0 bases for J; bases not matched to a gene: 8. The CDR3 totals 15 residues. In germline, CDR1 is SGHVS, CDR2 FQNEAQ. CDR3 DNA sequence: TGTGCCAGCACCTGGCCTAGCGGAAACCAAGAGACCCAGTACTTC. It translates to CASTWPSGNQETQYF.

The table lists this clonotype with many counts. The chain joins TRBV25-1 to TRBJ1-1; TRBD1 matches 9 bases. J was trimmed by 6 bases and V by 6 bases; bases with no gene match: 5. Germline loops: CDR1 MGHDK, CDR2 SYGVNS. The CDR3 runs 13 residues. The CDR3 DNA sequence: TGTGCCAGCAGGGGGACAGGGAGAGCTGAAGCTTTCTTT. It encodes CASRGTGRAEAFF.

A few counts support this clonotype. This chain uses TRBV5-1 with TRBJ2-1; the match to TRBD1 covers 7 bases. With V trimmed by 6 bases and J by 4 bases, 4 bases remained unmatched. This CDR3 is 13 amino acids long. The germline CDR1 and CDR2 sequences are SGHRS and YFSETQ. The CDR3 DNA reads as TGCGCCAGCAAGGGGGCAAGTTACAATGAGCAGTTCTTC. It yields the protein CASKGASYNEQFF.

This clonotype has only a few counts. V usage is TRBV6-2 or TRBV6-3 and J usage is TRBJ2-7; 12 bases line up with TRBD1. V gave up 6 bases and J gave up 0 bases; unmatched junction bases: 9. The CDR3 is made up of 17 amino acids. CDR1 and CDR2 (germline): MNHEY, SVGEGT. The CDR3 loop is CASRSRDRGRISYEQYV. DNA for the CDR3: TGTGCCAGCAGATCCCGGGACAGGGGGCGAATCTCCTACGAGCAGTACGTC.

The rearrangement joins TRBV5-4 to TRBJ1-4, with 9 bases lining up with TRBD1. There are 22 residues in the CDR3. Unmatched junction bases numbered 21, after V lost 1 base and J lost 2 bases. The germline gives CDR1 SGHNT, CDR2 YYREEE (reference sequence). CDR3 sequence reads: CASSLTKGQGIWGPWTNEKLFF. CDR3 DNA: TGTGCCAGCAGCTTGACTAAGGGACAGGGTATATGGGGACCCTGGACTAATGAAAAACTGTTTTTT.

The chain couples TRBV7-2 to TRBJ1-1, with D tentatively TRBD1 (5 bases). Germline V gives CDR1 SGHTA, CDR2 FQGNSA. V was cut by 1 base and J by 7 bases, with 13 bases left in between. There are 14 residues in the CDR3. The CDR3: CASSLDFSGFEAFF. The CDR3 DNA sequence: TGTGCCAGCAGCTTAGATTTCTCAGGGTTTGAAGCTTTCTTT.

A few counts support this clonotype. The chain has TRBV6-5 and TRBJ2-1; 12 bases are a match to TRBD2. The CDR3 is 14 amino acids. The germline V gene has CDR1 MNHEY and CDR2 SVGAGI. The J segment lost 7 bases and the V segment lost 6 bases, leaving 4 bases of the junction unmatched. The CDR3 protein is CASRRLAGVNEQFF. The CDR3 DNA follows: TGTGCCAGCAGGAGACTAGCGGGGGTTAATGAGCAGTTCTTC.

This sequence joins TRBV20-1 and TRBJ2-5, with a weak D call TRBD2 (5 bases). Germline CDR1 is DFQATT and CDR2 is SNEGSKA (reference sequence). This CDR3 has 16 residues. The V end was cut by 3 bases, the J end by 0 bases, with 17 bases between. CDR3 sequence: CSASWAAGLYQETQYF. For the CDR3, the DNA is TGCAGTGCTAGTTGGGCGGCAGGACTGTACCAAGAGACCCAGTACTTC.

The rearrangement links TRBV18 to TRBJ2-1; D is undetermined. The V gene's germline CDR1 is KGHSH and CDR2 LQKENI. V lost 5 bases, J lost 5 bases, and 22 bases lay in between. This CDR3 contains 17 residues. CDR3 bases: TGTGCCAGCTCAAGACCAAGGTGGCGTGGAATTCACAATGAGCAGTTCTTC. Amino acid sequence: CASSRPRWRGIHNEQFF.

The V and J genes are TRBV4-1 and TRBJ1-2; weak D call: TRBD1 (5 bases). This CDR3 comprises 16 residues. With 0 bases removed from V and 7 bases from J, the gap between germline ends came to 18 bases. Germline-derived CDR1 and CDR2 are MGHRA and YSYEKL. The CDR3 spells CASSQDLRGSSSGYTF. CDR3 DNA sequence: TGCGCCAGCAGCCAAGATCTAAGGGGCAGCTCTTCTGGCTACACCTTC.